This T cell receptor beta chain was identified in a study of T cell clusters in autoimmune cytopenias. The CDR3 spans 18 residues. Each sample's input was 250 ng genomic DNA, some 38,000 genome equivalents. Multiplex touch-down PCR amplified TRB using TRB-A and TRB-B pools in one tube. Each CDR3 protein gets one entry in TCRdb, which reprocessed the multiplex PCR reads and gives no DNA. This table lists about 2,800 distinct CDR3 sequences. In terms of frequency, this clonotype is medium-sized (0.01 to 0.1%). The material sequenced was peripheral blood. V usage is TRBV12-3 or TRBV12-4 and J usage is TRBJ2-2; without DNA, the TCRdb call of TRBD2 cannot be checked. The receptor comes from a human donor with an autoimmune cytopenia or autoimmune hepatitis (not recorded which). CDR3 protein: CASSFRGRGGLNTGELFF.